The text below deals with one T cell receptor beta chain. What it recognizes is unknown. The data stem from a study of cytomegalovirus exposure and HLA in healthy donors. The study's findings and limits: Later findings reportedly placed an Asian-associated ancestry cluster below the approximately 670-donor mean for N-insertions. Despite most TCR sequences being rare, some public TCRs occurred in many donors. Of the V segments, some could not be distinguished, including TRBV6-2 and TRBV6-3, and were excluded.

The CDR3 length is 14 residues. V dropped 6 bases and J dropped 6 bases, with 16 bases sitting between them. Germline-derived CDR1 and CDR2 are ENHRY and SYGVKD. It was with 60 Vbeta and 13 Jbeta primers that the PCR ran. The table came from immunoSEQ multiplex PCR; TCRdb's copy has only in-frame clones and leaves some out. The table records some 130,000 clones, around 80% of them present only once. Sequencing input: PBMCs. The chain combines TRBV10-3 with TRBJ2-3, with D perhaps TRBD2 (6 bases). This clonotype originated in a man aged 25 to 40 in good health. The CDR3 DNA reads TGTGCCATCAGCTCCCCGACTAGTATCGATACGCAGTATTTT. It codes for CAISSPTSIDTQYF.